This TCR beta chain was sequenced for a study of blood T cell repertoires in COVID-19. Assay used: immunoSEQ multiplex PCR; TCRdb lists only in-frame clones, some missing. The sample shows more than 95,000 clones, roughly 80% of them seen only once. The TCR originated in a woman of 80 years or more with acute or convalescent COVID-19. The sequencing input was peripheral blood.

The CDR3 sequence is CASSYSVSFYEQYF. For the CDR3, the DNA is TGTGCCAGCAGTTACTCGGTCAGTTTCTACGAGCAGTACTTC. This chain uses TRBV6-6 with TRBJ2-7; D unclear. Looked up from germline, CDR1 is MNHNY and CDR2 is SVGAGI (reference sequence). Trimming left V 0 bases short and J 3 bases short, with 9 bases between. This CDR3 region has 14 residues.